A selection of T cell receptor beta chains follows, all from one sample in a study of PD-1 blockade in classical Hodgkin lymphoma. This table comes from immunoSEQ multiplex PCR, and its TCRdb copy is limited to in-frame clones, with some not included. The sample lists some 21,000 clones, 60% to 80% occurring once. Sequences were derived from peripheral blood mononuclear cells (PBMCs), sampled before the fourth cycle of nivolumab. These receptors originate from a human donor with classical Hodgkin lymphoma. Each CDR3 is given with its conserved first and last residue. Each record gives: D gene, clone size, J gene, V gene, CDR3 DNA, CDR3 protein. A D gene is named only where the DNA matches it firmly. Not every row has a clone size; where given, it reads once, few, many or a size class.

>TRBD1|few|TRBJ1-1|TRBV4-1
TGCGCCAGCAGCCAAGTCCCGGGACAGGGTTCGGACACTGAAGCTTTCTTT
CASSQVPGQGSDTEAFF
>NA|NA|TRBJ1-2|TRBV19
TGTGCCAGCAGTGGACAGTGGGGCGATTCGGACTATGGCTACACCTTC
CASSGQWGDSDYGYTF
>NA|NA|TRBJ2-7|TRBV10-3
TGTGCCATCAGTGACAGCTACGAGCAGTACTTC
CAISDSYEQYF
>TRBD1|once|TRBJ1-5|TRBV19
TGTGCCAGTACCCGGACAGGGTCTCAGCCCCAGCATTTT
CASTRTGSQPQHF
>NA|once|TRBJ2-3|TRBV5-4
TGTGCCAGCAGCTTGAGATCAGGGGGGCGGGGCACAGATACGCAGTATTTT
CASSLRSGGRGTDTQYF
>NA|NA|TRBJ1-1|TRBV6-5
TGTGCCAGCAGTTGGGGGCCCGGGAAGAACACTGAAGCTTTCTTT
CASSWGPGKNTEAFF
>NA|NA|TRBJ1-1|TRBV28
TGTGCCAGCAGTTCTCAGGACCTAGAAGCTTTCTTT
CASSSQDLEAFF
>NA|NA|TRBJ1-2|TRBV7-3
TGTGCCAGCAGCTTATTTGCGGCCGACTATGGCTACACCTTC
CASSLFAADYGYTF
>TRBD1|NA|TRBJ2-7|TRBV10-3
TGTGCCATCGGTGGGACAGGCCCCTACGAGCAGTACTTC
CAIGGTGPYEQYF
>NA|NA|TRBJ1-1|TRBV7-2
TGTGCCAGCAGCTCATTTGGGGGGAACACTGAAGCTTTCTTT
CASSSFGGNTEAFF
>NA|NA|TRBJ2-5|TRBV5-1
TGCGCCAGCAGAGTGACGGGGTCCCAGGCAGGAGAGACCCAGTACTTC
CASRVTGSQAGETQYF
>TRBD2|NA|TRBJ2-1|TRBV11-2
TGTGCCAGCAGCTTATCTAGCGGGGGCAACAATGAGCAGTTCTTC
CASSLSSGGNNEQFF
>TRBD2|NA|TRBJ2-1|TRBV5-1
TGCGCCAGTTCCTTAGCGGGGAACTACAATGAGCAGTTCTTC
CASSLAGNYNEQFF
>TRBD2|NA|TRBJ2-7|TRBV6-6
TGTGCCAGCGTACAACGTGGGGGGGCCTACGAGCAGTACTTC
CASVQRGGAYEQYF
>NA|few|TRBJ1-1|TRBV28
TGTGCCAGCAGATCTCAGTTAAACACTGAAGCTTTCTTT
CASRSQLNTEAFF
>TRBD1|NA|TRBJ1-2|TRBV5-6
TGTGCCAGCAGCTCGGGACAGCCGTATGGCTACACCTTC
CASSSGQPYGYTF
>NA|few|TRBJ1-1|TRBV5-4
TGTGCCAGCGGGGGGAACACTGAAGCTTTCTTT
CASGGNTEAFF
>NA|once|TRBJ2-5|TRBV10-3
TGTGCCATCAGTGAGTCCAGGGTAGGGGAGACCCAGTACTTC
CAISESRVGETQYF
>NA|NA|TRBJ1-5|TRBV5-1
TGCGCCAGCAGCACAGGGCCCAATCAGCCCCAGCATTTT
CASSTGPNQPQHF
>NA|NA|TRBJ2-7|TRBV6-5
TGTGCCAGCAGAACGGGTTCCCGAGAGCAGTACTTC
CASRTGSREQYF
>NA|NA|TRBJ2-6|TRBV5-1
TGCGCCAGCAGCCCGACGGGGACCGGTGGGGCCAACGTCCTGACTTTC
CASSPTGTGGANVLTF
>NA|NA|TRBJ1-1|TRBV29-1
TGCAGCGTTCTAAGACCGGGTTCTGAAGCTTTCTTT
CSVLRPGSEAFF
>NA|NA|TRBJ2-7|TRBV6-1
TGTGCCAGCAGTGACGTAGCGGAAAGCTCCTACGAGCAGTACTTC
CASSDVAESSYEQYF
>NA|NA|TRBJ1-6|TRBV27
TGTGCCAGCAGTTTTAGGGGCTCCTATAATTCACCCCTCCACTTT
CASSFRGSYNSPLHF
>TRBD1|NA|TRBJ2-3|TRBV7-9
TGTGCCAGCAGTCGTGCCGGGACAGGGGTGATTGGCACAGATACGCAGTATTTT
CASSRAGTGVIGTDTQYF
>NA|NA|TRBJ1-2|TRBV28
TGTGCCAGCAGTCCCGGAGTCCCTAACTATGGCTACACCTTC
CASSPGVPNYGYTF
>TRBD2|NA|TRBJ2-3|TRBV2
TGTGCCAGCAGTTTTGGACTAGAGACAGATACGCAGTATTTT
CASSFGLETDTQYF
>TRBD2|NA|TRBJ2-1|TRBV5-1
TGCGCCAGCAGCCGAGGGGACCCAAGATTAGCGGGAGCCTACAATGAGCAGTTCTTC
CASSRGDPRLAGAYNEQFF
>NA|NA|TRBJ2-5|TRBV5-1
TGCGCCAGCAGCTCACTACAAGAGACCCAGTACTTC
CASSSLQETQYF
>TRBD2|few|TRBJ2-7|TRBV27
TGTGCCAGCAGTTTTAAACGCGGGGGCTCCTACGAGCAGTACTTC
CASSFKRGGSYEQYF
>NA|medium-sized|TRBJ2-7|TRBV14
TGTGCCAGCAGCCAAGTCCCGGCAGGGGCGGGGGAGCAGTACTTC
CASSQVPAGAGEQYF
>TRBD2|NA|TRBJ2-1|TRBV9
TGTGCCAGCAGCGTCTTCTTAGCGGGGGGCCAGCAGTTCTTC
CASSVFLAGGQQFF
>TRBD1|NA|TRBJ2-6|TRBV19
TGTGCCACCTCGACAGGGGGATCGGCTGGGGCCAACGTCCTGACTTTC
CATSTGGSAGANVLTF
>TRBD2|NA|TRBJ2-2|TRBV19
TGTGCCAGTACCGGGACTAGCGGGTTCACCGGGGAGCTGTTTTTT
CASTGTSGFTGELFF
>NA|NA|TRBJ2-1|TRBV11-2
TGTGCCAGCAGCTTATTCCTCGCTAGGAACAATGAGCAGTTCTTC
CASSLFLARNNEQFF
>NA|NA|TRBJ2-2|TRBV7-2
TGTGCCAGCAAAACGGACCGCAATTACGGGGAGCTGTTTTTT
CASKTDRNYGELFF
>NA|NA|TRBJ2-1|TRBV4-3
TGCGCCAGCAGCCAAGACAGGGGTTTTATATATGAGCAGTTCTTC
CASSQDRGFIYEQFF